Listed below are T cell receptor beta chains from one sample, sequenced in a study of T cell responses to AZD1222 COVID-19 vaccine. Here immunoSEQ multiplex PCR was the method, and the copy in TCRdb shows in-frame clones only, minus some. The table has about 150,000 clones, 92% seen once. The sequencing used peripheral blood, collected 28 days after the second AZD1222 dose. The receptors were gathered from an adult who received the AZD1222 COVID-19 vaccine. CDR3s include the opening cysteine and the closing phenylalanine or tryptophan. D genes are given only for firm matches. The size entry is marked missing in some rows and otherwise reads once, few, many or a size class.

V	J	size	D	DNA	CDR3
TRBV9	TRBJ2-2	.	.	TGTGCCAGCAGCAAAGGTCTAGGGACAATCATACGCCGAACCGGGGAGCTGTTTTTT	CASSKGLGTIIRRTGELFF
TRBV9	TRBJ2-1	.	TRBD2	TGTGCCAGCAGCGACGCAGGTCCGGGACTAGCGGGATGGACCTACAATGAGCAGTTCTTC	CASSDAGPGLAGWTYNEQFF
TRBV28	TRBJ1-2	.	.	TGTGCCAGCAGTTCAGGGGCCGGTTTCTATGGCTACACCTTC	CASSSGAGFYGYTF
TRBV15	TRBJ1-2	once	.	TGTGCCACCAGCAGGGGGGACGGCAACTATGGCTACACCTTC	CATSRGDGNYGYTF
TRBV27	TRBJ2-7	.	.	TGTGCCACCTGGGACCCGGGGGAGACGAACGAGCAGTACTTC	CATWDPGETNEQYF
TRBV6-4	TRBJ2-3	.	TRBD1	TGTGCCAGCAGTGTATCACAGGGGTCAGATACGCAGTATTTT	CASSVSQGSDTQYF
TRBV5-6	TRBJ1-3	.	TRBD1	TGTGCCAGCAGCACGTACCGGGACAGGACTGGAAACACCATATATTTT	CASSTYRDRTGNTIYF
TRBV28	TRBJ2-7	.	.	TGTGCCAGCAGACCCCCTTGGAGGACGCCCTCCTACGAGCAGTACTTC	CASRPPWRTPSYEQYF
TRBV6-5	TRBJ2-7	.	TRBD2	TGTGCCAGCAGTTACAGCGGGACTAGCGACTACGAGCAGTACTTC	CASSYSGTSDYEQYF
TRBV2	TRBJ2-5	.	.	TGTGCCAGCAGTAGGTACGGGGCCCAAGAGACCCAGTACTTC	CASSRYGAQETQYF
TRBV6-5	TRBJ1-1	.	.	TGTGCCAGCAGTCATCCCCGGAGGTACACTGAAGCTTTCTTT	CASSHPRRYTEAFF
TRBV7-9	TRBJ1-1	few	TRBD1	TGTGCCAGCAGCCCGAGGACAGGGGTGAACACTGAAGCTTTCTTT	CASSPRTGVNTEAFF
TRBV5-6	TRBJ2-7	once	.	TGTGCCAGCAGCTTGGGGGTACTAGCTCCACCCGAGCAGTACTTC	CASSLGVLAPPEQYF
TRBV7-9	TRBJ2-7	.	.	TGTGCCAGCAGCCTGGCGGGGCGCGAGCAGTACTTC	CASSLAGREQYF
TRBV10-1	TRBJ1-5	.	.	TGCGCCAGCAGTGAAACAGGAGGGAGGGGGGTTGGTCAGCCCCAGCATTTT	CASSETGGRGVGQPQHF
TRBV11-2	TRBJ1-4	.	.	TGTGCCAGCAGTCTTTCGTCCGGAACTAATGAAAAACTGTTTTTT	CASSLSSGTNEKLFF
TRBV7-9	TRBJ2-3	.	TRBD2	TGTGCCAGCAGCGGACTAGCGGCTAATACAGATACGCAGTATTTT	CASSGLAANTDTQYF
TRBV10-1	TRBJ2-2	few	TRBD2	TGCGCCAGCAGTAGGGCTAGCGGGAGTGGGAACACCGGGGAGCTGTTTTTT	CASSRASGSGNTGELFF
TRBV19	TRBJ2-3	once	TRBD1	TGTGCCAGTAGTCCAAACACAGGGGCACCCCGAGCAGATACGCAGTATTTT	CASSPNTGAPRADTQYF
TRBV5-4	TRBJ2-5	.	TRBD1	TGTGCCAGCAGCGTCCGGGACAGGGGCTTGGAGACCCAGTACTTC	CASSVRDRGLETQYF
TRBV6-5	TRBJ1-2	.	.	TGTGCCAGCAGTTACTCGAAGCGGGCTCTTGGCTACACCTTC	CASSYSKRALGYTF
TRBV24-1	TRBJ2-1	.	.	TGTGCCACCAGTGATCTCTCTAGCTACAATGAGCAGTTCTTC	CATSDLSSYNEQFF
TRBV27	TRBJ1-1	.	.	TGTGCCAGCAGTTTCACAGGGCTGGGTGCCGTTATGAACACTGAAGCTTTCTTT	CASSFTGLGAVMNTEAFF
TRBV3-1/TRBV3-2	TRBJ2-3	.	TRBD2	TGTGCCAGCAGCCAATCCGCTAGCGGGAGGCCAGATACGCAGTATTTT	CASSQSASGRPDTQYF
TRBV24-1	TRBJ2-2	.	.	TGTGCCACCAGTGATTTCCCCGGGTCCGGGGAGCTGTTTTTT	CATSDFPGSGELFF
TRBV11-3	TRBJ2-1	.	TRBD2	TGTGCCAGCAGCTTAGGACTAGCGGGAAACAATGAGCAGTTCTTC	CASSLGLAGNNEQFF
TRBV28	TRBJ1-2	.	TRBD1	TGTGCCAGCAATACACCGGGACAGGGGAGGGATGGCTACACCTTC	CASNTPGQGRDGYTF
TRBV5-1	TRBJ2-1	.	TRBD2	TGCGCCAGCAGCTTCACTAGCGGAGACAATGAGCAGTTCTTC	CASSFTSGDNEQFF